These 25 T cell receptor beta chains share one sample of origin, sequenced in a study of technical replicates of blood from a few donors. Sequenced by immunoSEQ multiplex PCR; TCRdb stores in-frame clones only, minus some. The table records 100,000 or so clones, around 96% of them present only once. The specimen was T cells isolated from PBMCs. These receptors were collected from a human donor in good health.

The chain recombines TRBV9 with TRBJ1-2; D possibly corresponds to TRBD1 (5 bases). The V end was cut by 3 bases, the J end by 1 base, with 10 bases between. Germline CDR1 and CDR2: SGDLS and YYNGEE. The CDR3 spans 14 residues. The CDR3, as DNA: TGTGCCAGCAGCGCCTGGGGCAGTAACTATGGCTACACCTTC. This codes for CASSAWGSNYGYTF.

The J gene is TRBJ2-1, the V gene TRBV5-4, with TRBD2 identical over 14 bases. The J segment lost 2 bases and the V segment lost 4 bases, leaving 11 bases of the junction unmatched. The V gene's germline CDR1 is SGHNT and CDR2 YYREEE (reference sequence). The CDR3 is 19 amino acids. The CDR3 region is CASSPAGLAGVSAYNEQFF. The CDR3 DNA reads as TGTGCCAGCAGCCCCGCGGGACTAGCGGGAGTTTCGGCCTACAATGAGCAGTTCTTC. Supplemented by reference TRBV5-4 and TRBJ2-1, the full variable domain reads ETGVTQSPTHLIKTRGQQVTLRCSSQSGHNTVSWYQQALGQGPQFIFQYYREEENGRGNFPPRFSGLQFPNYSSELNVNALELDDSALYLCASSPAGLAGVSAYNEQFFGPGTRLTVL.

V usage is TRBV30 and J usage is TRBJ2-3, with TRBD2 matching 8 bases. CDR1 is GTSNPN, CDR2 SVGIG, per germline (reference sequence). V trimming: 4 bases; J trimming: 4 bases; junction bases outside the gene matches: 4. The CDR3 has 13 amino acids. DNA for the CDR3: TGTGCCTGGAACGGGAGGGCCCCAGATACGCAGTATTTT. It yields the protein CAWNGRAPDTQYF.

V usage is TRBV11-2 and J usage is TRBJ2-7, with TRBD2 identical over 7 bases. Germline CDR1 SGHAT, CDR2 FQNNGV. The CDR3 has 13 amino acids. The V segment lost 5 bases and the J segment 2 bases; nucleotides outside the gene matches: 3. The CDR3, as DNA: TGTGCCAGCAGCCCCGGACTAGCCTACGAGCAGTACTTC. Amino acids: CASSPGLAYEQYF. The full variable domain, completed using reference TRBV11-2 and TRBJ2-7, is EAGVAQSPRYKIIEKRQSVAFWCNPISGHATLYWYQQILGQGPKLLIQFQNNGVVDDSQLPKDRFSAERLKGVDSTLKIQPAKLEDSAVYLCASSPGLAYEQYFGPGTRLTVT.

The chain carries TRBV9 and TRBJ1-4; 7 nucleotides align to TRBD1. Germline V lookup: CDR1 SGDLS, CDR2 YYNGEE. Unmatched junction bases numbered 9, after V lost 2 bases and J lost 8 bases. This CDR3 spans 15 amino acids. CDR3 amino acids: CASSVDSGGSEKLFF. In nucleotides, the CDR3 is TGTGCCAGCAGCGTGGATTCAGGGGGTAGCGAAAAACTGTTTTTT.

The DNA for the CDR3 is TGCGCCAGCAGCTTGGGAGGGACTGCTCACACAGATACGCAGTATTTT. Its translation: CASSLGGTAHTDTQYF. This sequence joins TRBV5-1 and TRBJ2-3; possible D gene TRBD2, 6 bases. V lost 0 bases to trimming and J lost 2 bases, with 13 bases between them. The CDR3 has 16 residues. CDR1 is SGHRS, CDR2 YFSETQ, per germline.

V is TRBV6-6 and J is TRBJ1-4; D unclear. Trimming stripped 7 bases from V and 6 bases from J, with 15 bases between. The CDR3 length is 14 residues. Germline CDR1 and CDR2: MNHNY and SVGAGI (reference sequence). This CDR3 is CASNPTGLDEKLFF. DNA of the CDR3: TGTGCCAGCAACCCCACGGGGTTAGATGAAAAACTGTTTTTT.

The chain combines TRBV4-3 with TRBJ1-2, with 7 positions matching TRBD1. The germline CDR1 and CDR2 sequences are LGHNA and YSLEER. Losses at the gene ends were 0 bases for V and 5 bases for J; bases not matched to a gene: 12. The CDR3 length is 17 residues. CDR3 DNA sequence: TGCGCCAGCAGCCAAGATTTTCGGGCAGGGGGTTTGTATGGCTACACCTTC. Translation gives CASSQDFRAGGLYGYTF.

For the CDR3, the DNA is TGTGCCAGCAGTGAAGCGCCCGTGGGACAGGCCGGTAACTATGGCTACACCTTC. This sequence encodes CASSEAPVGQAGNYGYTF. The V and J genes are TRBV6-1 and TRBJ1-2; 8 nucleotides align to TRBD1. V gave up 0 bases and J gave up 1 base; unmatched junction bases: 10. CDR3 length: 18 residues. Germline V gives CDR1 MNHNS, CDR2 SASEGT.

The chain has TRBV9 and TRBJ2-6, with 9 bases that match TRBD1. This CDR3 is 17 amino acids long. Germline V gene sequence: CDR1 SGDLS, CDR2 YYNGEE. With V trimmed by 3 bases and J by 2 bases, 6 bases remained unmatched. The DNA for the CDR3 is TGTGCCAGCAGCGGCCGGGACAGGGCGCCTGGGGCCAACGTCCTGACTTTC. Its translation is CASSGRDRAPGANVLTF.

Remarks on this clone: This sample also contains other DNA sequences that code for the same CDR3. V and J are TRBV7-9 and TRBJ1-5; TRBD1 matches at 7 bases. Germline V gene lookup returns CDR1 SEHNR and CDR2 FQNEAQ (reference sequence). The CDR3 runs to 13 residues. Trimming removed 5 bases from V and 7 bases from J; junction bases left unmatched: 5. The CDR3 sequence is CASSRTGDQPQHF. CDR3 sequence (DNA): TGTGCCAGCAGCAGAACAGGGGACCAGCCCCAGCATTTT.

The CDR3 DNA reads as TGTGCCAGTAGTCAGGGGAGCAGCAACGAGCAGTACTTC. Translated, it gives CASSQGSSNEQYF. V gene TRBV19 combines with J gene TRBJ2-7, with D possibly being TRBD1 (6 bases). The V and J ends lost 5 bases and 5 bases respectively, with 13 bases between them. The length of the CDR3 is 13 residues. The germline V gene has CDR1 LNHDA and CDR2 SQIVND (reference sequence).

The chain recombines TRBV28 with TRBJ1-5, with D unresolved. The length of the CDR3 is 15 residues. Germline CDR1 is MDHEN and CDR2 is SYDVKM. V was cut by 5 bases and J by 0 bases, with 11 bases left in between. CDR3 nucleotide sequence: TGTGCCAGCAGTAAATTTCGAGATAGCAATCAGCCCCAGCATTTT. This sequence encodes CASSKFRDSNQPQHF.

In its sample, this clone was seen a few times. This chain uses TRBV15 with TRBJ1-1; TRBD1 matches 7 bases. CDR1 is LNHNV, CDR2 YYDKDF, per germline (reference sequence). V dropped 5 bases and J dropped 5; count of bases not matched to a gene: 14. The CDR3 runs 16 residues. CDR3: CATSASHSQGGTEAFF. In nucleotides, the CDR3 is TGTGCCACCAGCGCCTCACACTCTCAGGGGGGAACTGAAGCTTTCTTT.

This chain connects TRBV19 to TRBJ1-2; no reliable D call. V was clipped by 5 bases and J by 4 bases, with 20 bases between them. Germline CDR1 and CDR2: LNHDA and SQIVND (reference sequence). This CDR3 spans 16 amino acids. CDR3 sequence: CASSPVPSGYSYGYTF. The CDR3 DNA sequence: TGTGCCAGTAGTCCCGTACCCTCGGGGTACAGCTATGGCTACACCTTC.

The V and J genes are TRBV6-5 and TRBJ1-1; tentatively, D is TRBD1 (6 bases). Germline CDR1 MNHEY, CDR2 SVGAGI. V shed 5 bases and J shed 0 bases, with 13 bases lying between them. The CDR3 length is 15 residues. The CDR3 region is CASSTRQAVNTEAFF. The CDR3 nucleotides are TGTGCCAGCAGTACCCGACAGGCTGTGAACACTGAAGCTTTCTTT.

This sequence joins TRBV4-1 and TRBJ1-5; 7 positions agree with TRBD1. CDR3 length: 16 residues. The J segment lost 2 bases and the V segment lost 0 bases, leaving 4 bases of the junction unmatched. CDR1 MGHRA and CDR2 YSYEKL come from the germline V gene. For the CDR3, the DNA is TGCGCCAGCAGCCAAGAGTGGGACAGCGGCAATCAGCCCCAGCATTTT. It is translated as CASSQEWDSGNQPQHF.

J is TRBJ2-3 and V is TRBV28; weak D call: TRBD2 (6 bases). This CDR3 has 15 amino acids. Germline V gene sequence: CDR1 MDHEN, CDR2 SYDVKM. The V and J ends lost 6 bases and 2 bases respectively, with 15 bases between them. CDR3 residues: CASSSTSSYTDTQYF. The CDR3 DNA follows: TGTGCCAGCAGCTCTACTAGCAGTTACACAGATACGCAGTATTTT.

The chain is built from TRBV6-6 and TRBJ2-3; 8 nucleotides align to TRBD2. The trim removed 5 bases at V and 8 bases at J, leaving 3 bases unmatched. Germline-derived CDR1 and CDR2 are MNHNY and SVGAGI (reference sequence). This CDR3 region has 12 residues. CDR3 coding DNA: TGTGCCAGCAGTCTGACTAGCGCTACGCAGTATTTT. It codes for CASSLTSATQYF.

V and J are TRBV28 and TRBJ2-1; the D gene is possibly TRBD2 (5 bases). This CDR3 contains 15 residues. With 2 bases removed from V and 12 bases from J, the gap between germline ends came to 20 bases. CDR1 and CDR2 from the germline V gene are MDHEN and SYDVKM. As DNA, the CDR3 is TGTGCCAGCAGTTTAAGGACTTCCCGAGCTGCATGGCAGTTCTTC. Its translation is CASSLRTSRAAWQFF.

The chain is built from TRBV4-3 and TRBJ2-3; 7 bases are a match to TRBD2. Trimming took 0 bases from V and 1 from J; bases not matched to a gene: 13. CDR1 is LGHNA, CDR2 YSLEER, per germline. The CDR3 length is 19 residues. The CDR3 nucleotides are TGCGCCAGCAGCCAAGAATGGATCCGCGGGAGTGCGGGCACAGATACGCAGTATTTT. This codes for CASSQEWIRGSAGTDTQYF.

CDR3 nucleotide sequence: TGTGCCAGCAGCCCGGTGACAGATACGCAGTATTTT. Protein: CASSPVTDTQYF. The chain employs TRBV7-2 and TRBJ2-3; unclear D gene. The CDR3 extends over 12 amino acids. V was clipped by 5 bases and J by 3 bases, with 6 bases between them. Germline CDR1 and CDR2: SGHTA and FQGNSA.

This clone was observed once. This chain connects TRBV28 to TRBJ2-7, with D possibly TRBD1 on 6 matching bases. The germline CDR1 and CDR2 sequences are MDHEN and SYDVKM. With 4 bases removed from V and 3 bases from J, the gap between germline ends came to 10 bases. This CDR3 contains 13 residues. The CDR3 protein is CASSWGQVYEQYF. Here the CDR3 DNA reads TGTGCCAGCAGTTGGGGGCAGGTCTACGAGCAGTACTTC.

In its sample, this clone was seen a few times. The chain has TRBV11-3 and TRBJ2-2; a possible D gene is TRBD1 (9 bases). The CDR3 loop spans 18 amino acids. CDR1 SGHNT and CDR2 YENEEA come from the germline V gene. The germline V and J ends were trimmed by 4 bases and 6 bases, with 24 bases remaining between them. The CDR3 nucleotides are TGTGCCAGCAGCTCGGGGGGGTGGGACAGGGATTGGGCCGGGGAGCTGTTTTTT. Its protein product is CASSSGGWDRDWAGELFF.

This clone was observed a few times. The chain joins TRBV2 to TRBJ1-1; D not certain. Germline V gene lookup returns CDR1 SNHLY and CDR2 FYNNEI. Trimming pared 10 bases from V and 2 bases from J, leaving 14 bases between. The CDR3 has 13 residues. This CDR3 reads CATNPGFNTEAFF. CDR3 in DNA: TGTGCCACCAACCCAGGTTTCAACACTGAAGCTTTCTTT.